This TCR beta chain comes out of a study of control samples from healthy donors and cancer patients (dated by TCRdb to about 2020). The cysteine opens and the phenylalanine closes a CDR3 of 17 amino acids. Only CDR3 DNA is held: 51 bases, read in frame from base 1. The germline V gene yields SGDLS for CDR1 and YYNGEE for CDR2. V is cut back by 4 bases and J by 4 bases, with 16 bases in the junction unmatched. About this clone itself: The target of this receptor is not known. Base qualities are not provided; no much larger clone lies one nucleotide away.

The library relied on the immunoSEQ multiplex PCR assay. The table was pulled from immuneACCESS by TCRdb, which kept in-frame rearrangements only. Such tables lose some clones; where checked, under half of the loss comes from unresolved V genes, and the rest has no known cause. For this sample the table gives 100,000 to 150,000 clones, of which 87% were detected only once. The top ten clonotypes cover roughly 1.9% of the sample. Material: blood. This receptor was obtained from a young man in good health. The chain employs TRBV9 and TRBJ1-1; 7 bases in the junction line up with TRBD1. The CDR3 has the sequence CASSSTPPWQGGTEAFF. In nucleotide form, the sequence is TGTGCCAGCAGCTCCACCCCCCCGTGGCAGGGGGGCACTGAAGCTTTCTTT.